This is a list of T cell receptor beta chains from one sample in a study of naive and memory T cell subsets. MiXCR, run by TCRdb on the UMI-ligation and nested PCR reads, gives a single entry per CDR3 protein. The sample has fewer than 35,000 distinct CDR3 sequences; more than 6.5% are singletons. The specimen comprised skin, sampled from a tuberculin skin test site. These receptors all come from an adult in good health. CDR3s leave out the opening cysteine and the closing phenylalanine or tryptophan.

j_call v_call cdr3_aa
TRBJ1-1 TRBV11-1 ASSLSVAEAF
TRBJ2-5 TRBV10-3 AISESDQETQY
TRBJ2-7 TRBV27 ASSSKGAREQY
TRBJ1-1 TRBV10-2 ASSDGSLRNTEAF
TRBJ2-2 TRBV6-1 ASSVTRSNTGELF
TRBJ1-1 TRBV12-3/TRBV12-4 ASSTYGRTEAF
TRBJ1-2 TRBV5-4 ASGWGKGIDYGYT
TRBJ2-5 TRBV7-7 ASSPRLRKEGETQY
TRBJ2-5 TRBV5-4 ASSLVGFETQY
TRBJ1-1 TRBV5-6 ASSLVVTVTEAF
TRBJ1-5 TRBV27 ASSFIYTGGGNQPQH
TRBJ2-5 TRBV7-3 ASSTGTERAQY
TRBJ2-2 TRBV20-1 SATGTANTGELF
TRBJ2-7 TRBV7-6 ASSFGQGYEQY
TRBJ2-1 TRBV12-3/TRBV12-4 ASSFINRVRQNEQF
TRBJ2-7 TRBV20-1 SARSSGTGFSYEQY
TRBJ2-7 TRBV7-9 ASSLAWDRGYEQY
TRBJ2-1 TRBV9 ASSPKGTLSSYNEQF
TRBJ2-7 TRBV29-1 SVFTGTSVDYEQY